This T cell receptor (beta chain) was profiled in a study of T cell repertoires in cytomegalovirus infection. Turning to the study itself: Based on public TCR beta signatures, there were indications of CMV infection and of a matching HLA type.

TCRdb redid the calling of the reads with MiXCR, one entry per CDR3 protein. The sample comprises just over 300,000 distinct CDR3 sequences, roughly a sixth of which are singletons, and 12% rests with the top ten. With 6 bases clipped from V and 5 bases from J, the junction kept 9 bases outside the gene matches. CDR1 is MDHEN and CDR2 is SYDVKM in the germline V gene. The CDR3 runs to 14 residues. The table lists this clonotype with many counts. Antigen specificity is unknown. General study results and limits: Adding up the frequency of public TCR beta families identified people who carried CMV plus the relevant HLA. CMV-specific TCR beta clonotypes restricted by HLA-C dominated the ex vivo response.

The chain employs TRBV28 and TRBJ2-7, with TRBD2 matching over 8 bases. The origin of this receptor is a human donor in good health (CMV status not recorded). Some clones in this sample may be carry-over from other donors' samples. The material sequenced was PBMCs. The CDR3 region is CASSPSGGRNEQYF. Written as DNA, the CDR3 is TGTGCCAGCAGCCCCTCGGGGGGGAGGAACGAGCAGTACTTC.